This T cell receptor beta chain emerged from a study of T cells after yellow fever vaccination. Across the study: Each low-cell-number fraction was prepared by means of SMART-Seq v4 Ultra Low Input.

The CDR3 is made up of 16 amino acids. Germline V gene data show CDR1 as MNHNS and CDR2 as SASEGT. V dropped 4 bases and J dropped 5; count of bases not matched to a gene: 13. From the 5' RACE reads, TCRdb called clonotypes with MiXCR, one entry per CDR3 protein. This table holds hundreds of thousands of distinct CDR3 sequences, 9.5% to 15% found once. Findings and caveats of the study: There was a possibility that FACS-sorted repertoires contained abundant clonotypes contaminating from the bulk population.

This clonotype appeared a few times. Antigen specificity is unknown. The chain couples TRBV6-1 to TRBJ1-1; 7 positions agree with TRBD1. This TCR came from a man in his late teens or twenties who received the YFV17D yellow fever vaccine. The material sequenced was CD4+ T cells sorted from PBMCs, taken 15 days after the yellow fever booster vaccination. As DNA, the CDR3 is TGTGCCAGCAGTGCCCGACAGGGTCGGTATGGAACTGAAGCTTTCTTT. It is translated as CASSARQGRYGTEAFF.